This TCR beta chain emerged from a study of cytomegalovirus exposure and HLA in healthy donors. Notes on the study in general: Researchers reported that three CMV-associated chains were confirmed in vitro as CMV antigen-specific. By a later analysis, the bulk of CMV-associated TCR beta chains appeared HLA-restricted. Rates of TCR association differed by HLA locus in a later analysis, with DRB1 highest and HLA-C lowest. In an earlier analysis, productive rearrangement rates for most beta V segments clustered near 87% or 30%.

PCR involved 60 Vbeta and 13 Jbeta primers. Libraries were prepared by immunoSEQ multiplex PCR; TCRdb keeps only in-frame clonotypes and omits some of them. The record lists roughly 220,000 clones, of which the ten most abundant hold 0.9% to 1.4%. Germline V lookup: CDR1 MNHEY, CDR2 SMNVEV (reference sequence). Trimming cost V 2 bases and J 5 bases; bases outside gene matches: 1. This CDR3 has 15 residues. A word on this clone: Its antigen remains unidentified.

Sequencing was done on a sample of PBMCs. This chain links TRBV27 with TRBJ1-5; TRBD1 aligns across 12 bases. The clonotype comes from a girl aged 2-10 years in good health and CMV-seropositive. For the CDR3, the DNA is TGTGCCAGCAGTTTAGGGACAGGGGGCCATCAGCCCCAGCATTTT. Translating it yields CASSLGTGGHQPQHF.